This TCR beta chain was identified during a study of OX40 agonist ivuxolimab in advanced cancers. The overall study: Two patients with cutaneous melanoma and one with hepatocellular carcinoma, three in total, showed partial responses.

Sequencing was performed with immunoSEQ multiplex PCR; in TCRdb, only in-frame clones are kept and a portion is missing. Of tens of thousands of clones listed, roughly nine tenths are singletons. Trimming cost V 2 bases and J 1 base, with 15 bases left between them. Germline lookup yields CDR1 MNHEY and CDR2 SMNVEV (reference sequence). This CDR3 spans 16 amino acids. The chain has TRBV27 and TRBJ2-7; D not resolved. This sequence was found in an adult with an advanced solid tumor such as melanoma, head and neck, liver or kidney cancer. Sequencing was performed on CD4+ or CD8+ T cells sorted from blood, taken in a trial of the OX40 agonist ivuxolimab. The CDR3 sequence is CASSLGRPVLSYEQYF. The CDR3 DNA is TGTGCCAGCAGTTTAGGCAGACCTGTCCTTTCCTACGAGCAGTACTTC.